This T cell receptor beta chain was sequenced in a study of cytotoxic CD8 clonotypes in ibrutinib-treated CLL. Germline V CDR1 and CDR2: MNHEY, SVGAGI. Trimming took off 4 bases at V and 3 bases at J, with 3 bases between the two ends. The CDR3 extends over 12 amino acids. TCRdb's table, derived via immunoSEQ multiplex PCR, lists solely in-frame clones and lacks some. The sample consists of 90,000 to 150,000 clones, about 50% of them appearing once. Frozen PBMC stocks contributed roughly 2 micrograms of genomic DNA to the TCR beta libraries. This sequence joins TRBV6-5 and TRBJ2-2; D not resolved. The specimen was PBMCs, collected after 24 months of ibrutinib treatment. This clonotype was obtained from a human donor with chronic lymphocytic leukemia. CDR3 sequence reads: CASSSYTGELFF. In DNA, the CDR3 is TGTGCCAGCAGTTCTTACACCGGGGAGCTGTTTTTT.